One sample yielded the 13 T cell receptor beta chains listed below, sequenced in a study of CD8+CD57+ T cells in acquired aplastic anemia (dated by TCRdb to the late 2010s). Expansion of CD8+CD57+ cells had been shown by flow cytometry in the patients chosen for sequencing. The run used an Illumina HiSeq 2000. Profiling of TCR beta VDJ combinations and CDR3 sequences used genomic DNA as the template. TCRdb reanalyzed the raw reads on its own, using fastp at Q25 for trimming and MiXCR for clone calling, and kept in-frame beta chains. Rows merge per CDR3 protein into single entries with the most common DNA and genes. The sample has hundreds of thousands of distinct CDR3 sequences on record, around 30% of them singletons. 0.82% of the sample goes to the ten largest clones. The material sequenced was sorted CD4+, CD8+, or CD8+CD57+ T cells (not recorded which) from PBMCs. The receptors were sampled from a human donor with aplastic anemia.

A remark on this clonotype: This may stem from a read error, because a much larger clone lies one nucleotide away. The genes are TRBV7-6 and TRBJ2-3; D gene unclear. Looked up from germline, CDR1 is SGHVS and CDR2 is FNYEAQ. The CDR3 contains 14 residues. The CDR3 loop is CASSFSTLSDTQCF. The CDR3 region has the DNA TGTGCCAGCAGCTTTTCTACCCTCTCCGATACGCAGTGTTTT.

Remarks on this clonotype: This sequence may be a read error, since a much larger clone differs from it by one base. The J gene is TRBJ2-2, the V gene TRBV25-1, with TRBD2 matching 13 bases. The germline CDR1 and CDR2 sequences are MGHDK and SYGVNS. Unmatched junction bases numbered 11, after V lost 2 bases and J lost 2 bases. The CDR3 is made up of 20 amino acids. The CDR3 region is CASSEQKLGLAGFNTGELFF. Written as DNA, the CDR3 is TGTGCCAGCAGTGAACAAAAACTGGGACTAGCGGGATTTAACACCGGGGAGCTGTTTTTT.

This clonotype was found many times. The J gene is TRBJ2-3, the V gene TRBV7-9; unclear D gene. In germline, CDR1 is SEHNR, CDR2 FQNEAQ (reference sequence). V lost 5 bases to trimming and J lost 4 bases, with 13 bases between them. The CDR3 contains 14 residues. This CDR3 is CASSQKIVSDTQYF. The CDR3 nucleotides are TGTGCCAGCAGCCAGAAGATAGTCTCAGATACGCAGTATTTT. The variable domain in full, completed from reference TRBV7-9 and TRBJ2-3, reads DTGVSQNPRHKITKRGQNVTFRCDPISEHNRLYWYRQTLGQGPEFLTYFQNEAQLEKSRLLSDRFSAERPKGSFSTLEIQRTEQGDSAMYLCASSQKIVSDTQYFGPGTRLTVL.

This clonotype occurred a few times. This sequence joins TRBV3-1 and TRBJ2-1; D gene uncertain. The V end was cut by 2 bases, the J end by 7 bases, with 9 bases between. This CDR3 spans 13 amino acids. The germline CDR1 and CDR2 sequences are LGHDT and YNNKEL (reference sequence). CDR3 in DNA: TGTGCCAGCAGCCAACTCAGCCCAAATGAGCAGTTCTTC. Its translation is CASSQLSPNEQFF.

This clonotype was observed a handful of times. This chain joins TRBV20-1 and TRBJ1-2; 7 positions agree with TRBD1. Per germline, CDR1 DFQATT and CDR2 SNEGSKA (reference sequence). The length of the CDR3 is 14 residues. Losses at the gene ends were 5 bases for V and 2 bases for J; bases not matched to a gene: 8. CDR3 loop: CSAPTGTENYGYTF. The DNA for the CDR3 is TGCAGTGCTCCCACCGGGACAGAAAACTATGGCTACACCTTC.

The chain is built from TRBV14 and TRBJ2-1; 11 nucleotides line up with TRBD2. V shed 2 bases, J shed 7 bases, and the junction held 4 bases outside the gene matches. CDR3 length equals 15 residues. The germline V gene encodes CDR1 SGHDN and CDR2 FVKESK. CDR3 amino acids: CASSQLAGGRNEQFF. In DNA, the CDR3 is TGTGCCAGCAGCCAACTAGCGGGAGGAAGGAATGAGCAGTTCTTC.

Comments on this clonotype: A much larger clone lies one base from this, so it may be a read error. This chain joins TRBV5-4 and TRBJ1-2; 7 bases agree with TRBD1. This CDR3 is 13 amino acids long. After removal of 5 bases from V and 2 bases from J, the junction contained 3 bases not matched to a gene. Germline V lookup: CDR1 SGHNT, CDR2 YYREEE (reference sequence). DNA of the CDR3: TGTGCCAGCAGGTCGACAGGGAACTATGGCTACACCTTC. This gives the protein CASRSTGNYGYTF. Variable domain in full (rest from reference TRBV5-4 and TRBJ1-2): ETGVTQSPTHLIKTRGQQVTLRCSSQSGHNTVSWYQQALGQGPQFIFQYYREEENGRGNFPPRFSGLQFPNYSSELNVNALELDDSALYLCASRSTGNYGYTFGSGTRLTVV.

The J gene is TRBJ2-7, the V gene TRBV5-4; no reliable D call. V dropped 0 bases and J dropped 3 bases, with 10 bases sitting between them. Germline V CDR1 and CDR2: SGHNT, YYREEE (reference sequence). The CDR3 contains 14 residues. The DNA of the CDR3 is TGTGCCAGCAGCTTGGACCGACGTGGCTACGAGCAGTACTTC. This sequence encodes CASSLDRRGYEQYF.

There are many counts of this clonotype. The J gene is TRBJ1-3, the V gene TRBV2; no clear D gene. CDR3 length: 14 residues. The V gene lost 7 bases and the J gene lost 0 bases, with 10 bases spanning the gap. The germline CDR1 and CDR2 sequences are SNHLY and FYNNEI. The CDR3 region has the DNA TGTGCCAGCAAAGTCCAGACCTCTGGAAACACCATATATTTT. It is translated as CASKVQTSGNTIYF.

The J gene is TRBJ1-1, the V gene TRBV15, with D possibly matching TRBD1 (6 bases). The germline V and J ends were trimmed by 1 base and 3 bases, with 9 bases remaining between them. Germline V gene sequence: CDR1 LNHNV, CDR2 YYDKDF (reference sequence). The CDR3 runs 14 residues. CDR3 amino acids: CATSRGGRDTEAFF. The CDR3 nucleotides are TGTGCCACCAGCAGAGGGGGGCGCGACACTGAAGCTTTCTTT.

The table lists this clonotype with many counts. The chain joins TRBV20-1 to TRBJ2-3; 7 nucleotides align to TRBD2. The CDR3 consists of 13 residues. Trimming removed 5 bases from V and 3 bases from J; junction bases left unmatched: 5. Per the germline V gene, CDR1 is DFQATT and CDR2 is SNEGSKA (reference sequence). The CDR3 is CSAGGGGTDTQYF. The CDR3 DNA follows: TGCAGTGCTGGGGGGGGAGGGACAGATACGCAGTATTTT.

This clonotype occurred many times. The V and J genes are TRBV6-6 and TRBJ1-1, with D uncertain. The length of the CDR3 is 11 residues. Germline CDR1 is MNHNY and CDR2 is SVGAGI (reference sequence). Between the trimmed V and J ends, which lost 6 bases and 4 bases, there was a span of 6 bases. CDR3 DNA sequence: TGTGCCAGCAGCTACATCACTGAAGCTTTCTTT. This translates into CASSYITEAFF.

The chain is built from TRBV10-3 and TRBJ1-2, with D possibly TRBD1 on 6 matching bases. This CDR3 comprises 13 residues. Germline V gene lookup returns CDR1 ENHRY and CDR2 SYGVKD. Trimming shortened V by 6 bases and J by 0 bases, and 8 bases separated the two germline ends. CDR3 sequence: CAIRRDTNYGYTF. As DNA, the CDR3 is TGTGCCATCAGGAGGGACACTAACTATGGCTACACCTTC.